The present T cell receptor (beta chain) was sequenced within a study of PD-1 blockade in classical Hodgkin lymphoma. CDR1 is PRHDT and CDR2 is FYEKMQ in the germline V gene (reference sequence). The CDR3 runs 14 residues. V was shortened by 0 bases and J by 4 bases, with 7 bases between the two germline ends. The protocol was immunoSEQ multiplex PCR, while the TCRdb copy is restricted to in-frame clones and leaves out a portion. The table shows 100,000 or so clones, with approximately 89% occurring only once. Study-wide findings and caveats: CD4+ TCR diversity, unlike CD8+, climbed significantly by C4D1. Nivolumab initiated under 1 year post-ASCT led to patient exclusion. There remain no defined causes for the repertoire differences, which possibly reflect disease activity or prior therapy.

Time point specified: cycle 4 day 1 (C4D1), after 6 weeks of nivolumab. Relapse after autologous stem cell transplantation occurred in every patient, and brentuximab vedotin exposure varied. Remarks on this clone: Its matching antigen is unknown.

The genes are TRBV13 and TRBJ2-1; D remains unclear. The specimen was peripheral blood mononuclear cells (PBMCs), collected before the fourth cycle of nivolumab. The origin of this receptor is a human donor with classical Hodgkin lymphoma. The DNA of the CDR3 is TGTGCCAGCAGCTTAGGGGCCCAGTACAATGAGCAGTTCTTC. It specifies CASSLGAQYNEQFF.